This T cell receptor (beta chain) comes out of a study of cytomegalovirus exposure and HLA in healthy donors (dated by TCRdb to the late 2010s). About the investigation overall: An earlier analysis of several hundred of the donors reported 250 to 300 Gb of sequence data and 95 million to 140 million unique TCR beta sequences obtained from approximately 180 million T cells. Roughly 300 gigabases of sequencing data and around 88 million unique TCR sequences made up an early release that covered approximately 620 HLA-typed donors. Among the 398 genotyped donors, about 85% belonged to the genetic ancestry cluster associated with self-reported Caucasian donors. The study aimed to test whether signatures of past pathogen exposure could be identified by cataloging public T cell receptors. The study used immunosequencing to profile the T cell repertoires of around 600 subjects and linked those repertoires to cytomegalovirus serostatus. In addition to the first cohort of hundreds of subjects, a separate validation cohort of 120 different subjects was used. High-throughput TCR immunosequencing, statistical association of individual TCRs with disease status, and machine learning were combined to predict cytomegalovirus infection status. A later analysis re-examined previously published TCR beta repertoires from 610 or so donors and added high-resolution HLA genotyping to investigate patterns of TCR occurrence. Rather than drawing on any new phenotypic data, the later analysis identified candidate immune exposures from TCR beta sequences and the way those sequences occurred across donors. An earlier analysis of approximately 580 of the donors used high-throughput TCR beta sequencing to judge whether each TCR beta V gene segment behaved as functional or pseudogenic. Donor age, sex, ethnicity and CMV serostatus were collected together with the repertoire data. In a later genetic analysis, genome-wide SNP genotypes for about three fifths of the roughly 670 donors were used, and that subset was treated as a discovery cohort. All discovery cohort repertoires had been generated using a single sequencing platform. HLA typing included class I and class II loci at four-digit resolution. Typing coverage differed by locus: A, B, C, DRB1 and DQB1 were typed in roughly 629-630 donors, DQA1 in around 500, DPA1 in around 580, and DPB1 in approximately 450. Because of strong linkage in the cohort, a few DR-DQ haplotypes were treated as single units for association and clustering. Among 300 to 450 genotyped donors of the cohort, an average of roughly 240,000 unique TCR beta nucleotide sequences were sequenced per donor, around 20% of them non-productive. Study-wide conclusions, independent of this receptor: Linkage disequilibrium might explain the correlated functional status among segregating V segments, but an unknown experimental factor could not be ruled out. The only immune exposure information available for the cohort was CMV serostatus. A later genetic analysis reported fewer N-insertions in productive TCRs among donors in an Asian-associated ancestry cluster than the roughly 690-donor mean. Cytomegalovirus status was reported to be diagnosed by the classifier with high specificity and sensitivity in both the original and validation cohorts. Because counts were too low, about 15 rarely observed V segments, including chromosome 9 orphons, were left out of the earlier analysis of 500 to 750 of the donors. Broadly in line with IMGT annotations, most TCR beta V segments showed up in productive rearrangements about 87% or about 30% of the time in an earlier analysis of several hundred of the donors. In this cohort, only TCR beta chains were sequenced, and detectable features were limited by the absence of alpha or paired-chain data. A further reported finding was that TCR beta sequences accurately predicted the HLA-A and HLA-B alleles for most subjects in the first cohort. A later analysis found that HLA-associated TCR beta chains were more clonally expanded and had lower generation probabilities than equally common non-associated chains. In vitro tests confirmed that a few of the cytomegalovirus-associated TCR beta chains recognize cytomegalovirus antigens. A later analysis found that TCR association rates varied across HLA loci, with DRB1 alleles showing the most associated TCRs and HLA-C alleles the fewest. Specific HLA alleles were associated with about 17,000 TCR beta sequences at a false discovery rate of 0.05 in a later analysis. Most TCR sequences were seen in very few donors, while some public TCRs were found in many individuals. Because HLA typing was unavailable for some donors at each locus, only the typed subset was used in association tests. Assigning TCR associations to individual alleles was difficult when HLA alleles, especially DR and DQ, strongly co-occurred. The study gave a list of 150 to 200 TCR beta chains associated with cytomegalovirus. In a later analysis, several top co-occurrence clusters were reported to appear linked to parvovirus B19, influenza, CMV and Epstein-Barr virus. The sequencing pipeline was judged likely to have produced a cluster of highly shared sequence variants as a technical artifact. The authors suggested that the approach could potentially be generalized to other disease states and immunological phenotypes. Most CMV-associated TCR beta chains appeared to be HLA-restricted in a later analysis, and the HLA associations seemed to be driven largely by CMV exposure. Some IMGT-functional V segments, including TRBV6-2 and TRBV6-3, could not be told apart with the 87-base-pair reads, so those segments were excluded. In a later genetic analysis, a missense DCLRE1C variant was associated with V-gene and J-gene trimming of TCR beta chains, and the association was replicated in an independent cohort. The presence/absence analyses assumed that sequencing depth was roughly uniform across donors, and that assumption may not be true.

Ends trimmed: V by 0 bases, J by 6 bases; bases unmatched to a gene: 2. For CDR1 and CDR2, the germline V gene lists SGHRS and YFSETQ. The cysteine opens and the phenylalanine closes a CDR3 of 14 amino acids. Just CDR3 DNA is preserved here, 42 bases in frame from base 1. The cohort consisted of 600 to 750 healthy bone marrow donors. At the time of sampling, every cohort member was nominally healthy, though immune exposures that went unrecorded were likely present. The donor tested CMV seronegative, placing the donor among the 350 to 400 seronegative members of the cohort. A peripheral blood sample was collected from each donor, and TCR beta sequencing was performed on peripheral blood mononuclear cells. The Qiagen DNeasy Blood Extraction Kit was used to extract genomic DNA from the blood cell samples. The library was prepared using the immunoSEQ multiplex PCR assay. A mixture of 60 forward primers for TCR Vbeta segments and 13 reverse primers for TCR Jbeta segments was used in the multiplex PCR. The CDR3 region of rearranged TCR beta genes was amplified from genomic DNA with a multiplex PCR assay. The amplified TCR beta libraries were sequenced on the Illumina HiSeq System as 87-base-pair reads. In the authors' own workflow: In a later analysis, some 80 million unique TCR beta chains were counted across the approximately 640 repertoires, and around 10 million of these chains were shared by at least two donors. To remove PCR and sequencing errors, raw reads were error-corrected and collapsed into unique sequences using a nearest-neighbor algorithm that merged closely related sequences. CDR3 sequences were aligned to IMGT reference sequences to assign V, D and J gene segments. For a sequence to be retained, a match of at least six nucleotides was required to both a V gene segment and a J gene segment. A rearrangement was called productive if the CDR3 had no stop codons and remained in frame with V and J, and every other rearrangement was called non-productive. CDR3 was defined by IMGT convention, running from the second conserved V-encoded cysteine to the conserved J-encoded phenylalanine. The earlier analysis of roughly 590 of the donors excluded sequences that lacked an unambiguous match to a single V gene segment. In an earlier analysis of 587 of the donors, V segments were called functional above 56.7% productive rearrangements and were called segregating when the between-donor standard deviation exceeded 5%. A statistical classification framework was built to diagnose cytomegalovirus status from the catalog of TCR beta chain sequences. In a later analysis, TCR nucleotide sequences were compared against IMGT/GENE-DB human TR gene sequences so that V and J genes could be assigned. The TCRdist pipeline was used in a later analysis to assign CDR3 sequences and most-parsimonious VDJ recombination scenarios. In a later analysis, every TCR beta chain was defined by the combination of its CDR3 amino acid sequence and its V-gene family, and reads without a unique V-gene family were dropped. In a later analysis, around 600 highly shared, low-generation-probability nucleotide sequences were removed to address suspected cross-contamination and a sequencing artifact. For each public chain, a later analysis derived a clonal expansion index from normalized ranks of inferred template counts within each repertoire. A later analysis computed generation probabilities with a VDJ recombination model fitted to out-of-frame rearrangements, and checked the results against IGoR. In a later analysis, TCR-TCR, TCR-HLA and TCR-CMV co-occurrence was scored with hypergeometric tests, and a repertoire-size bias correction was applied to TCR pairs. A later analysis estimated false discovery rates by permuting HLA or CMV assignments 20 times. A later analysis grouped co-occurring TCRs with DBSCAN, adding TCRdist sequence similarity when clustering within HLA-allele-positive subsets. Co-occurrence clustering excluded repertoires with fewer than 30,000 or more than 120,000 public chains, plus five with anomalous nucleotide sharing. What TCRdb holds here is the immuneACCESS table cut down to in-frame rearrangements. Part of the clones is not present; checked against another copy, under half of the missing clones reflect an unresolved V gene, and the others are unexplained. V and J calls and clone size come straight from that table; D and trimming were deduced from the DNA. The sample includes 150,000 to 200,000 clones, with under 80% observed a single time. The ten top clones hold about 3.1% of the sample.

This clone occurred a few times. What this receptor recognizes is not known. Base qualities are not provided; no much larger clone lies one nucleotide away. Here the chain combines TRBV5-1 and TRBJ2-1; 8 central bases correspond to TRBD2. Sequencing was performed on PBMCs. This receptor was obtained from a female donor in good health and CMV-seronegative. This receptor has the CDR3 CASSLGTSSNEQFF. The DNA sequence is as follows: TGCGCCAGCAGCTTGGGGACTAGCAGCAATGAGCAGTTCTTC.